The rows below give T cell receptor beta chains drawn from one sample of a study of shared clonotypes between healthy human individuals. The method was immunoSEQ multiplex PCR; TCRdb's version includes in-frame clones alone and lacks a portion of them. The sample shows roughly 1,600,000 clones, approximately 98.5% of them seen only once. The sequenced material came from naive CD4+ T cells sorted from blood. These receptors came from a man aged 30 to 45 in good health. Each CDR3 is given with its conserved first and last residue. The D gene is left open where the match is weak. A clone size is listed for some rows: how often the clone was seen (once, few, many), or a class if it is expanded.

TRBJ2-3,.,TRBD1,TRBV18,CASSPTGPTDTQYF,TGTGCCAGCTCACCGACAGGGCCCACAGATACGCAGTATTTT
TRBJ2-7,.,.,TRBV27,CASGPPGLPYEQYF,TGTGCCAGCGGTCCCCCGGGTCTACCCTACGAGCAGTACTTC
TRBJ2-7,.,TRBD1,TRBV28,CASSPGQGLHEQYF,TGTGCCAGCAGCCCCGGACAGGGCCTCCACGAGCAGTACTTC
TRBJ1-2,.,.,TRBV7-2,CASSLGGRYGYTF,TGTGCCAGCAGCTTAGGAGGGCGGTATGGCTACACCTTC
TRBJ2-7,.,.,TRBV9,CASSAAPGTEQYF,TGTGCCAGCAGCGCGGCACCCGGTACCGAGCAGTACTTC
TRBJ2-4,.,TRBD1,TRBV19,CASSDTGGRAKNIQYF,TGTGCCAGTAGTGATACAGGGGGGCGGGCCAAAAACATTCAGTACTTC
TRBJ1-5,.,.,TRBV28,CASSLTRNQPQHF,TGTGCCAGCAGTTTAACAAGAAATCAGCCCCAGCATTTT
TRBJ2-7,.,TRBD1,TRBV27,CASSNPAPGQGRGEQYF,TGTGCCAGCAGTAACCCGGCCCCGGGACAGGGGAGGGGGGAGCAGTACTTC
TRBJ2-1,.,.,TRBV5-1,CASSLANRAINEQFF,TGCGCCAGCAGCTTGGCGAACAGGGCGATCAATGAGCAGTTCTTC
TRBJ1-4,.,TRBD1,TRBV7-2,CASSFRTGNEKLFF,TGTGCCAGCAGCTTCCGGACAGGAAATGAAAAACTGTTTTTT
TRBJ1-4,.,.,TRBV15,CATSREVDLGKLFF,TGTGCCACCAGCAGAGAGGTTGACTTAGGAAAACTGTTTTTT
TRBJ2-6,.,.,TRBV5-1,CASSSNSGANVLTF,TGCGCCAGCAGCTCGAACTCTGGGGCCAACGTCCTGACTTTC
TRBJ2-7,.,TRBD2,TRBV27,CASSFPPTSGFSYEQYF,TGTGCCAGCAGTTTCCCCCCGACTAGCGGGTTTTCCTACGAGCAGTACTTC
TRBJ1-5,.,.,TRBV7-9,CASSSSLSNQPQHF,TGTGCCAGCAGCTCTTCATTAAGCAATCAGCCCCAGCATTTT
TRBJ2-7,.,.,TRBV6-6,CASSYSAEGSYEQYF,TGTGCCAGCAGTTACTCGGCCGAGGGTTCCTACGAGCAGTACTTC
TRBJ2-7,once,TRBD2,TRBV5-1,CASSPGLADIYEQYF,TGCGCCAGCAGCCCGGGACTAGCGGACATCTACGAGCAGTACTTC
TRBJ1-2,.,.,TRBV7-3,CASSPGTVYGYTF,TGTGCCAGCAGCCCAGGGACGGTCTATGGCTACACCTTC
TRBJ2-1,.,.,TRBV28,CASSDRSGEQFF,TGTGCCAGCAGCGACAGGTCGGGTGAGCAGTTCTTC
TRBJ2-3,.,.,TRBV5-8,CASSLGRGASTDTQYF,TGTGCCAGCAGCCTTGGGAGAGGGGCTAGCACAGATACGCAGTATTTT
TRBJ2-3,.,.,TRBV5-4,CASSFPGRAGTDTQYF,TGTGCCAGCAGCTTTCCGGGCCGGGCAGGCACAGATACGCAGTATTTT
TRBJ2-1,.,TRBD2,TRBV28,CASSLGLADRLGSKFF,TGTGCCAGCAGCCTTGGCCTAGCGGACCGCTTAGGGAGCAAGTTCTTC
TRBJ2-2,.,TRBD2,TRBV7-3,CASSLLAGVGTGELFF,TGTGCCAGCAGCTTACTAGCGGGAGTTGGTACCGGGGAGCTGTTTTTT
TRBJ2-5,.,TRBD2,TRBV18,CASSATSGSMETQYF,TGTGCCAGCTCAGCAACCAGCGGGAGTATGGAGACCCAGTACTTC
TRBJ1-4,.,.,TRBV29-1,CSVKKQVDEKLFF,TGCAGCGTTAAGAAACAGGTTGATGAAAAACTGTTTTTT
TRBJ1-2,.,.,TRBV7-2,CASSPSLGSNYGYTF,TGTGCCAGCAGCCCCTCCCTGGGCAGTAACTATGGCTACACCTTC
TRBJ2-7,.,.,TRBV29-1,CSVEVLSGPSSYEQYF,TGCAGCGTTGAAGTTCTCTCAGGTCCTAGCTCCTACGAGCAGTACTTC
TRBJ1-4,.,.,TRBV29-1,CSVGDIWGLFF,TGCAGCGTCGGGGACATTTGGGGACTGTTTTTT
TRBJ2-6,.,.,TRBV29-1,CSVGRQGNVLTF,TGCAGCGTTGGACGCCAGGGTAACGTCCTGACTTTC
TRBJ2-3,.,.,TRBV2,CASSRGSSSFTDTQYF,TGTGCCAGCAGTCGAGGGTCTAGTTCTTTCACAGATACGCAGTATTTT
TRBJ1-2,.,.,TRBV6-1,CASSAPGRNYGYTF,TGTGCCAGCAGTGCGCCAGGGAGAAACTATGGCTACACCTTC
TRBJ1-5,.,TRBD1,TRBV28,CASRWTGVPYSNQPQHF,TGTGCCAGCAGATGGACAGGGGTCCCATATAGCAATCAGCCCCAGCATTTT
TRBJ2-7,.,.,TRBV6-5,CASSSSSDVVRKQYF,TGTGCCAGCAGTTCCAGCTCGGACGTAGTACGGAAGCAGTACTTC
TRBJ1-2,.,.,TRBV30,CAWSGAGFRHYGYTF,TGTGCCTGGAGTGGAGCAGGTTTTCGGCACTATGGCTACACCTTC
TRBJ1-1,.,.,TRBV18,CASSPGEREAFF,TGTGCCAGCTCACCAGGGGAGAGAGAAGCTTTCTTT
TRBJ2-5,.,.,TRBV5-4,CASSYRETQYF,TGTGCCAGCAGCTACAGGGAGACCCAGTACTTC
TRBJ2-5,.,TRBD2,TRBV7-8,CASSLGLAGVGETQYF,TGTGCCAGCAGCTTAGGACTAGCGGGAGTCGGGGAGACCCAGTACTTC
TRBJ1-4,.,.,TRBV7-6,CASSLAPGPHGEKLFF,TGTGCCAGCAGCTTAGCACCGGGACCCCACGGCGAAAAACTGTTTTTT
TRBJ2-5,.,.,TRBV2,CASSQLTEEETQYF,TGTGCCAGCAGCCAATTGACAGAGGAAGAGACCCAGTACTTC
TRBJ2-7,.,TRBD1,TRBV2,CASSADRVPTYEQYF,TGTGCCAGCAGTGCCGACAGGGTCCCTACCTACGAGCAGTACTTC
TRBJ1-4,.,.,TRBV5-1,CASSPGATNEKLFF,TGCGCCAGCAGCCCTGGAGCAACTAATGAAAAACTGTTTTTT
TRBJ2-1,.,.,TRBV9,CASSVAGHNEQFF,TGTGCCAGCAGCGTAGCGGGACACAATGAGCAGTTCTTC
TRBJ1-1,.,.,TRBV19,CASSMGQSYTEAFF,TGTGCCAGTAGTATGGGGCAGAGTTACACTGAAGCTTTCTTT
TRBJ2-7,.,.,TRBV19,CASSILAQGGNEQYF,TGTGCCAGTAGTATACTCGCGCAGGGTGGAAACGAGCAGTACTTC